The 25 T cell receptor beta chains presented below share a single source sample, sequenced in a study of Ad26.COV2.S vaccination and SARS-CoV-2 variants. Treatment denoted: around 19 received Ad26.COV2.S at low or high dose, single or two shots; roughly five received placebo; per-sample allocation not given. Following the first vaccine or placebo injection, samples were taken on day 63. The table came from immunoSEQ multiplex PCR; TCRdb's copy has only in-frame clones and leaves some out. This table holds roughly 700,000 clones, 89% found once. The source was peripheral blood, collected in a trial of Ad26.COV2.S vaccine versus placebo. The receptors were sampled from a person between 18 and 60 years old who received the Ad26.COV2.S COVID-19 vaccine or a placebo.

With respect to this clone: The same CDR3 is also encoded by other DNA sequences in this sample. The chain carries TRBV5-4 and TRBJ2-1, with D possibly matching TRBD2 (5 bases). The CDR3 contains 15 residues. The V end lost 0 bases, the J end lost 3 bases, and 10 bases lay between the germline ends. Germline values: CDR1 SGHNT, CDR2 YYREEE (reference sequence). CDR3 loop: CASSLAPSSYNEQFF. The CDR3 DNA sequence: TGTGCCAGCAGCTTGGCCCCTAGCAGCTACAATGAGCAGTTCTTC.

The V and J genes are TRBV4-3 and TRBJ2-7; D is perhaps TRBD2 (5 bases). V gave up 4 bases and J gave up 7 bases, with 14 bases separating them. CDR3 length: 13 amino acids. Germline lookup yields CDR1 LGHNA and CDR2 YSLEER. CDR3 sequence reads: CASSRARGWEQYF. In nucleotides, the CDR3 is TGCGCCAGCAGCCGAGCTCGAGGGTGGGAGCAGTACTTC.

This chain's CDR3 is CASSEAGSTGFTEAFF. The CDR3 DNA is TGTGCCAGCAGTGAAGCTGGATCGACGGGGTTCACTGAAGCTTTCTTT. This chain connects TRBV2 to TRBJ1-1; no firm D call. CDR1 is SNHLY and CDR2 is FYNNEI in the germline V gene. This CDR3 is built from 16 residues. Deletions cut 0 bases from V and 4 bases from J, with 15 bases between.

The chain joins TRBV10-1 to TRBJ2-7, with D perhaps matching TRBD1 (5 bases). Trimming cost V 2 bases and J 6 bases, with 8 bases left between them. Germline V gene lookup returns CDR1 WNHNN and CDR2 SYGVQD (reference sequence). This CDR3 is 12 amino acids long. CDR3 nucleotide sequence: TGCGCCAGCAGTGAGAAGGGGTTCGAGCAGTACTTC. This sequence encodes CASSEKGFEQYF.

The J gene is TRBJ1-5, the V gene TRBV19, with no clear D. The ends were cut back, 3 bases at V and 3 bases at J, with 15 bases in the middle. CDR3 length: 16 amino acids. In germline, CDR1 is LNHDA, CDR2 SQIVND (reference sequence). In DNA, the CDR3 is TGTGCCAGTAGTATGGCCCGTCAAACGTACAATCAGCCCCAGCATTTT. It codes for CASSMARQTYNQPQHF.

The chain links TRBV7-2 to TRBJ1-5; unclear D gene. The V end lost 2 bases, the J end lost 7 bases, and 12 bases lay between the germline ends. Germline CDR1 reads SGHTA; CDR2 reads FQGNSA. CDR3 size: 14 residues. CDR3 coding DNA: TGTGCCAGCAGCTTAAAGTGGATAGGCCAGCCCCAGCATTTT. Its translation is CASSLKWIGQPQHF.

J is TRBJ2-2 and V is TRBV6-5; maybe TRBD1 (7 bases). V lost 11 bases and J lost 5, with 9 bases in between. This CDR3 has 11 amino acids. CDR1 is MNHEY, CDR2 SVGAGI, per germline. Here the CDR3 DNA reads TGTGCCGCAGGGGGGACCGGGGAGCTGTTTTTT. Its translation: CAAGGTGELFF.

The rearrangement links TRBV9 to TRBJ2-2, with D possibly being TRBD1 (6 bases). CDR3 length: 17 residues. Germline-derived CDR1 and CDR2 are SGDLS and YYNGEE. The V end lost 1 base, the J end lost 1 base, and 14 bases lay between the germline ends. CDR3 sequence: CASSVRPSTGNTGELFF. CDR3 in DNA: TGTGCCAGCAGCGTAAGGCCCTCGACAGGGAACACCGGGGAGCTGTTTTTT.

The chain carries TRBV19 and TRBJ1-6; no clear D. The CDR3 contains 14 residues. Trimming cost V 5 bases and J 7 bases, with 12 bases left between them. The germline CDR1 and CDR2 sequences are LNHDA and SQIVND (reference sequence). This chain's CDR3 is CASSSTVLNSPLHF. The CDR3 coding sequence is TGTGCCAGTAGTTCAACAGTTCTCAATTCACCCCTCCACTTT. The full variable domain, its missing parts supplied by reference TRBV19 and TRBJ1-6, is DGGITQSPKYLFRKEGQNVTLSCEQNLNHDAMYWYRQDPGQGLRLIYYSQIVNDFQKGDIAEGYSVSREKKESFPLTVTSAQKNPTAFYLCASSSTVLNSPLHFGNGTRLTVT.

The chain carries TRBV15 and TRBJ2-1; TRBD2 matches at 11 bases. Unmatched junction bases numbered 23, after V lost 0 bases and J lost 4 bases. CDR3 length: 23 amino acids. The germline V gene has CDR1 LNHNV and CDR2 YYDKDF (reference sequence). CDR3 coding DNA: TGTGCCACCAGCAGAGATCGGAGAGACGGGGGGCTAGCGGGAGGCGGGATTTACAATGAGCAGTTCTTC. This encodes CATSRDRRDGGLAGGGIYNEQFF.

The rearrangement links TRBV29-1 to TRBJ1-2; D is perhaps TRBD1 (6 bases). This CDR3 is built from 11 residues. The germline CDR1 and CDR2 sequences are SQVTM and ANQGSEA. V dropped 8 bases and J dropped 6 bases, with 13 bases sitting between them. CDR3 sequence reads: CSITGQDGYTF. Here the CDR3 DNA reads TGCAGCATCACAGGGCAGGATGGCTACACCTTC.

The V and J genes are TRBV27 and TRBJ1-6, with 8 nucleotides matching TRBD1. In germline, CDR1 is MNHEY, CDR2 SMNVEV (reference sequence). This CDR3 contains 17 residues. Trimming took 5 bases from V and 7 from J; bases not matched to a gene: 13. The CDR3 reads CASSPYRTGLVNSPLHF. In DNA form, the CDR3 reads TGTGCCAGCAGTCCATACAGGACAGGGCTTGTAAATTCACCCCTCCACTTT.

V usage is TRBV5-4 and J usage is TRBJ2-3; 7 nucleotides match TRBD2. CDR1 and CDR2 from the germline V gene are SGHNT and YYREEE (reference sequence). This CDR3 spans 16 amino acids. J lost 0 bases, V lost 0 bases, and 4 bases had no gene match. In nucleotides, the CDR3 is TGTGCCAGCAGCTTGGTGGGGGGAGGGAGCACAGATACGCAGTATTTT. Residues: CASSLVGGGSTDTQYF.

This sequence joins TRBV6-6 and TRBJ1-4, with D unclear. CDR3 size: 10 residues. The germline V gene has CDR1 MNHNY and CDR2 SVGAGI (reference sequence). V was cut by 6 bases and J by 8 bases, with 4 bases left in between. The CDR3 loop is CASRAEKLFF. Here the CDR3 DNA reads TGTGCCAGCAGGGCGGAAAAACTGTTTTTT.

The V call is TRBV21-1, the J call TRBJ1-5; the table names TRBD1, a call not compared with the DNA. TRBV21-1 is noted as a pseudogene. CDR3 length: 15 residues. CDR3 nucleotides: TGTGCCAGCAGCATCCCCCGCAGAAGTAATCAGCCCCAGCATTTT. Amino acids: CASSIPRRSNQPQHF.

The CDR3 is CASSSGTSGTDEQYF. CDR3 sequence (DNA): TGCGCCAGCAGCTCCGGGACTAGCGGGACTGACGAGCAGTACTTC. The V and J genes are TRBV5-1 and TRBJ2-7; 13 nucleotides match TRBD2. V was pared by 3 bases and J by 5 bases, with 5 bases of the junction left unmatched. Germline V gene lookup returns CDR1 SGHRS and CDR2 YFSETQ. The CDR3 has 15 residues.

The rearrangement links TRBV4-3 to TRBJ1-6; possibly TRBD1 for D (5 bases). Germline V gene sequence: CDR1 LGHNA, CDR2 YSLEER. The CDR3 is 18 residues long. V shed 0 bases and J shed 4 bases, with 16 bases lying between them. CDR3 DNA sequence: TGCGCCAGCAGCCAAGAGTGGGGGGTAACTGAATATAATTCACCCCTCCACTTT. It specifies CASSQEWGVTEYNSPLHF.

The chain is built from TRBV6-2 or TRBV6-3 and TRBJ2-7, with D possibly being TRBD2 (6 bases). Looked up from germline, CDR1 is MNHEY and CDR2 is SVGEGT. Trimming removed 0 bases from V and 7 bases from J, with 19 bases in between. The length of the CDR3 is 16 residues. CDR3 sequence reads: CASSYSGGRGKWEQYF. In DNA form, the CDR3 reads TGTGCCAGCAGTTACTCGGGAGGTCGGGGAAAATGGGAGCAGTACTTC.

This rearrangement joins TRBV5-8 to TRBJ1-2; D ambiguous. This CDR3 region has 14 residues. Germline V CDR1 and CDR2: SGHTS, YDEGEE. Trimming took 4 bases from V and 8 from J, leaving 18 bases between them. CDR3 amino acids: CASSLGPGRYGYTF. CDR3 sequence (DNA): TGTGCCAGCAGCCTAGGACCGGGTAGATACGGCTACACCTTC.

The rearrangement links TRBV6-5 to TRBJ1-4; D may be TRBD1 (5 bases). V was trimmed by 6 bases and J by 3 bases, leaving 14 bases between them. Germline CDR1 reads MNHEY; CDR2 reads SVGAGI. The CDR3 has 15 residues. The CDR3 reads CASRRVETANEKLFF. The CDR3 DNA reads TGTGCCAGCAGGCGAGTTGAGACAGCTAATGAAAAACTGTTTTTT.

With regard to this clone: Other DNA sequences from this sample encode an identical CDR3 as well. V gene TRBV20-1 combines with J gene TRBJ1-1; D ambiguous. V dropped 6 bases and J dropped 0 bases, with 5 bases sitting between them. This CDR3 has 11 amino acids. The germline gives CDR1 DFQATT, CDR2 SNEGSKA (reference sequence). The CDR3 DNA reads as TGCAGTGCAACCATGAACACTGAAGCTTTCTTT. Translating gives CSATMNTEAFF.

This clone was recorded once. The gene calls are TRBV30 and TRBJ2-1, with D hard to call. From germline, CDR1 is GTSNPN and CDR2 SVGIG (reference sequence). The CDR3 contains 13 residues. The V and J ends lost 0 bases and 7 bases respectively, with 10 bases between them. DNA for the CDR3: TGTGCCTGGAGTGTAGGGATCTTTAATGAGCAGTTCTTC. Amino acids: CAWSVGIFNEQFF. The full variable domain, its missing parts supplied by reference TRBV30 and TRBJ2-1, is SQTIHQWPATLVQPVGSPLSLECTVEGTSNPNLYWYRQAAGRGLQLLFYSVGIGQISSEVPQNLSASRPQDRQFILSSKKLLLSDSGFYLCAWSVGIFNEQFFGPGTRLTVL.

The V call is TRBV2, the J call TRBJ2-7; D is undetermined. This CDR3 contains 12 residues. Germline V gene data show CDR1 as SNHLY and CDR2 as FYNNEI. The V end lost 2 bases, the J end lost 3 bases, and 5 bases lay between the germline ends. This CDR3 reads CASSERSYEQYF. CDR3 nucleotide sequence: TGTGCCAGCAGTGAAAGGAGCTACGAGCAGTACTTC. Variable domain in full (rest from reference TRBV2 and TRBJ2-7): EPEVTQTPSHQVTQMGQEVILRCVPISNHLYFYWYRQILGQKVEFLVSFYNNEISEKSEIFDDQFSVERPDGSNFTLKIRSTKLEDSAMYFCASSERSYEQYFGPGTRLTVT.

The V and J genes are TRBV27 and TRBJ2-7; no reliable D call. The CDR3 is 13 residues long. The V end was cut by 2 bases, the J end by 1 base, with 6 bases between. Germline V CDR1 and CDR2: MNHEY, SMNVEV (reference sequence). The CDR3 sequence: CASSLDRSYEQYF. CDR3 DNA sequence: TGTGCCAGCAGTTTAGACCGTTCCTACGAGCAGTACTTC.

Regarding this clone: Additional DNA sequences in this sample encode the identical CDR3. CDR3: CASSQDRSYEQYF. CDR3 nucleotides: TGTGCCAGCAGCCAAGATCGAAGTTACGAGCAGTACTTC. The chain couples TRBV3-1 (or the pseudogene TRBV3-2) to TRBJ2-7; D is unclear. The V gene lost 0 bases and the J gene lost 4 bases, with 7 bases spanning the gap. The CDR3 length is 13 residues. Germline V gene lookup returns CDR1 LGHDT and CDR2 YNNKEL (reference sequence).